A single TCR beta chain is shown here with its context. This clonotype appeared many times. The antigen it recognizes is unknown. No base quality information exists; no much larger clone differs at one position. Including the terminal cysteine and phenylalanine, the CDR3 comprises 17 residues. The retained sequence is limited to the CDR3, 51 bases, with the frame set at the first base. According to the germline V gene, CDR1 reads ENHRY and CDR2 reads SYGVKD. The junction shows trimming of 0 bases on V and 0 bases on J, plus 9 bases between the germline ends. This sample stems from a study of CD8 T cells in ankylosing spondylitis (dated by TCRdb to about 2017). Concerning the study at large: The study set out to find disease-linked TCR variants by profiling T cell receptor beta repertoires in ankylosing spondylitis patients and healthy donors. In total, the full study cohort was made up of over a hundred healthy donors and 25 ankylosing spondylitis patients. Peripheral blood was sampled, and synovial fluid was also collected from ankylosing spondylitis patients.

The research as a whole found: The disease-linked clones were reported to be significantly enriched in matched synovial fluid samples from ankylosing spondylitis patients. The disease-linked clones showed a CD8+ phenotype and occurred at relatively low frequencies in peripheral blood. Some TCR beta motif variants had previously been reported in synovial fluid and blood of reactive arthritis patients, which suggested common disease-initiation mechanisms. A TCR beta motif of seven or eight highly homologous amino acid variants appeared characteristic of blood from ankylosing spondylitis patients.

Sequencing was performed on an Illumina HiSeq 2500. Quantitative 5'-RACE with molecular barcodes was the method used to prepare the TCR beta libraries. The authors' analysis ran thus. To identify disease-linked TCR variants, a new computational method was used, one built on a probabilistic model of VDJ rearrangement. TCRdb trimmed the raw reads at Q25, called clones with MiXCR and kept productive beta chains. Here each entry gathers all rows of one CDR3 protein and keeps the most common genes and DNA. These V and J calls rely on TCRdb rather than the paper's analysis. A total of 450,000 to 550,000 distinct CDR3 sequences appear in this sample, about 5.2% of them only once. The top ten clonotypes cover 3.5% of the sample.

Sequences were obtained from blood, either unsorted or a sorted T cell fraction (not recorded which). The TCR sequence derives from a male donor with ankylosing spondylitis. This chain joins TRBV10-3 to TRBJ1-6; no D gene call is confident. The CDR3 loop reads CAISESKVSSYNSPLHF. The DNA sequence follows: TGTGCCATCAGTGAGTCAAAAGTGAGCTCCTATAATTCACCCCTCCACTTT.